This paragraph covers one T cell receptor (beta chain) sequence. This entry belongs to a study of control samples from healthy donors and cancer patients. With 6 bases removed from V and 5 bases from J, the gap between germline ends came to 13 bases. The CDR3 length is 13 residues. Germline CDR1 reads SGHAT; CDR2 reads FQNNGV. Data came from immunoSEQ multiplex PCR; TCRdb stores just in-frame clones and leaves some out. The sample carries more than 95,000 clones, 87% recorded once. The sequenced sample consisted of blood. The sequence was obtained from a man aged 18 to 29 in good health. This rearrangement joins TRBV11-2 to TRBJ1-2; no firm D call. CDR3 nucleotides: TGTGCCAGCAGTCCTAAATGGGAGTATGGCTACACCTTC. Protein product: CASSPKWEYGYTF.